These 15 T cell receptor beta chains were sequenced from one sample in a study of OX40 agonist ivuxolimab in advanced cancers. Libraries were prepared by immunoSEQ multiplex PCR; TCRdb keeps only in-frame clonotypes and omits some of them. The repertoire holds tens of thousands of clones, with roughly nine tenths as singletons. The sample was CD4+ or CD8+ T cells sorted from blood, taken in a trial of the OX40 agonist ivuxolimab. The receptor set was obtained from an adult with an advanced solid tumor such as melanoma, head and neck, liver or kidney cancer.

This sequence joins TRBV2 and TRBJ1-1; 7 bases agree with TRBD1. Germline V lookup: CDR1 SNHLY, CDR2 FYNNEI. CDR3 size: 14 residues. V dropped 6 bases and J dropped 4; count of bases not matched to a gene: 8. The CDR3 DNA reads TGTGCCAGCAGGAGACAGGGTGAGGGCACTGAAGCTTTCTTT. Translation: CASRRQGEGTEAFF. Full variable domain (outside the CDR3, taken from reference TRBV2 and TRBJ1-1): EPEVTQTPSHQVTQMGQEVILRCVPISNHLYFYWYRQILGQKVEFLVSFYNNEISEKSEIFDDQFSVERPDGSNFTLKIRSTKLEDSAMYFCASRRQGEGTEAFFGQGTRLTVV.

The V gene is TRBV7-3, the J gene TRBJ1-1; no clear D gene. This CDR3 is 14 amino acids long. Germline values: CDR1 SGHTA, CDR2 FQGTGA. V lost 3 bases and J lost 1, with 9 bases in between. CDR3 region: CASSLSQSNTEAFF. The CDR3 DNA reads as TGTGCCAGCAGCTTGTCGCAGTCGAACACTGAAGCTTTCTTT. Full variable domain (missing parts from reference TRBV7-3 and TRBJ1-1): GAGVSQTPSNKVTEKGKYVELRCDPISGHTALYWYRQSLGQGPEFLIYFQGTGAADDSGLPNDRFFAVRPEGSVSTLKIQRTERGDSAVYLCASSLSQSNTEAFFGQGTRLTVV.

The chain recombines TRBV7-8 with TRBJ2-5; 12 bases map to TRBD2. V lost 5 bases and J lost 5; bases outside the gene matches: 15. This CDR3 has 18 amino acids. CDR1 SGHVS and CDR2 FQNEAQ come from the germline V gene. CDR3 DNA: TGTGCCAGCAGCCCTAAACTGGGTGGTCTAGCGGGGGGGGAGACCCAGTACTTC. Its protein product is CASSPKLGGLAGGETQYF.

The rearrangement links TRBV12-2 to TRBJ2-7. TRBV12-2 is described as a pseudogene. The CDR3 spans 16 residues. As DNA, the CDR3 is TGTGCAAGTCGCTACGAAGGAGTGGGCAGCTCCTACGAGCAGTACTTC. Its translation is CASRYEGVGSSYEQYF.

The rearrangement links TRBV19 to TRBJ2-5; perhaps TRBD1 as D (5 bases). Trimming cost V 6 bases and J 1 base, with 9 bases left between them. The CDR3 totals 13 residues. Germline values: CDR1 LNHDA, CDR2 SQIVND (reference sequence). For the CDR3, the DNA is TGTGCCAGTAGAGGGGCTGTCCAAGAGACCCAGTACTTC. Protein: CASRGAVQETQYF.

V gene TRBV4-2 combines with J gene TRBJ2-7; D ambiguous. Trimming pared 0 bases from V and 7 bases from J, leaving 10 bases between. The CDR3 has 13 residues. Germline V CDR1 and CDR2: LGHNA, YNFKEQ. The CDR3: CASSQDLGWEQYF. DNA for the CDR3: TGTGCCAGCAGCCAAGATCTAGGGTGGGAGCAGTACTTC.

V usage is TRBV30 and J usage is TRBJ2-3; perhaps D is TRBD1 or TRBD2 (5 bases each). The CDR3 is 12 amino acids. The V gene lost 3 bases and the J gene lost 6 bases, with 10 bases spanning the gap. Germline loops: CDR1 GTSNPN, CDR2 SVGIG (reference sequence). CDR3 loop: CAWRLEGDTQYF. The CDR3 DNA reads TGTGCCTGGAGACTAGAGGGGGATACGCAGTATTTT.

The J gene is TRBJ2-3, the V gene TRBV4-1; 12 bases are shared with TRBD1. V gave up 2 bases and J gave up 5 bases; unmatched junction bases: 8. The V gene's germline CDR1 is MGHRA and CDR2 YSYEKL. The CDR3 covers 17 residues. This CDR3 is CASSQTTGTGGGDTQYF. CDR3 nucleotides: TGCGCCAGCAGCCAAACTACCGGGACAGGGGGCGGAGATACGCAGTATTTT.

The V gene is TRBV7-8, the J gene TRBJ2-3; 10 bases are a match to TRBD2. V trimming: 5 bases; J trimming: 4 bases; junction bases outside the gene matches: 9. The germline V gene has CDR1 SGHVS and CDR2 FQNEAQ. CDR3 length: 16 residues. The CDR3 DNA sequence: TGTGCCAGCAGCGCTCCCGGGACTAGCGAATCAGATACGCAGTATTTT. Its protein is CASSAPGTSESDTQYF.

The chain is built from TRBV20-1 and TRBJ2-7; D is undetermined. Trimming left V 5 bases short and J 1 base short, with 3 bases between. This CDR3 has 10 amino acids. The germline V gene encodes CDR1 DFQATT and CDR2 SNEGSKA (reference sequence). This CDR3 is CSAGSYEQYF. CDR3 nucleotide sequence: TGCAGTGCTGGTTCCTACGAGCAGTACTTC.

The chain uses TRBV11-3 and TRBJ1-4, with D unresolved. Per germline, CDR1 SGHNT and CDR2 YENEEA. The V gene lost 4 bases and the J gene lost 2 bases, with 8 bases spanning the gap. The CDR3 sequence is 14 residues long. The DNA for the CDR3 is TGTGCCAGCAGCTCGGGGTTCACTAATGAAAAACTGTTTTTT. Translated: CASSSGFTNEKLFF.

This chain joins TRBV6-4 and TRBJ2-1; TRBD2 matches 12 bases. Germline V gene data show CDR1 as MRHNA and CDR2 as SNTAGT. CDR3 length: 16 amino acids. V was clipped by 2 bases and J by 8 bases; unmatched bases: 7. CDR3 protein: CASSDRETSGSHEQFF. Here the CDR3 DNA reads TGTGCCAGCAGTGACAGGGAGACTAGCGGGAGTCATGAGCAGTTCTTC.

The J gene is TRBJ2-1, the V gene TRBV2; 8 bases fit TRBD1. Germline assignment: CDR1 SNHLY and CDR2 FYNNEI. J was trimmed by 6 bases and V by 4 bases; bases with no gene match: 8. This CDR3 spans 15 amino acids. Written as DNA, the CDR3 is TGTGCCAGCAGTGGTACGCGACAGGGGACCAATGAGCAGTTCTTC. Protein product: CASSGTRQGTNEQFF.

This clone appeared once. This chain's CDR3 is CASSTMTSGLYNEQFF. For the CDR3, the DNA is TGTGCCAGCAGTACGATGACTAGCGGGTTGTACAATGAGCAGTTCTTC. The chain combines TRBV2 with TRBJ2-1, with 10 bases that match TRBD2. This CDR3 has 16 residues. Per the germline V gene, CDR1 is SNHLY and CDR2 is FYNNEI. The trim removed 5 bases at V and 4 bases at J, leaving 8 bases unmatched. The full variable domain, its missing parts supplied by reference TRBV2 and TRBJ2-1, is EPEVTQTPSHQVTQMGQEVILRCVPISNHLYFYWYRQILGQKVEFLVSFYNNEISEKSEIFDDQFSVERPDGSNFTLKIRSTKLEDSAMYFCASSTMTSGLYNEQFFGPGTRLTVL.

The chain has TRBV6-1 and TRBJ1-4, with 9 bases lining up with TRBD1. This CDR3 has 16 amino acids. V was clipped by 1 base and J by 7 bases; unmatched bases: 7. Germline CDR1 and CDR2: MNHNS and SASEGT. DNA for the CDR3: TGTGCCAGCAGTGAAGGGGGGACAGGGCGGAGTGAAAAACTGTTTTTT. Residues: CASSEGGTGRSEKLFF.